A single sample is the source of the 15 T cell receptor beta chains below, sequenced in a study of CD8 T cells in ankylosing spondylitis. In TCRdb, the 5' RACE reads were re-called with MiXCR into one record per CDR3 protein. The sample consists of 300,000 to 400,000 distinct CDR3 sequences, 20% to 25% of them appearing once. The sample was blood, either unsorted or a sorted T cell fraction (not recorded which). The receptors were gathered from a male donor with ankylosing spondylitis or in good health (not recorded which).

This clonotype was observed a handful of times. The V call is TRBV6-1, the J call TRBJ2-7; possibly TRBD1 or TRBD2 for D (5 bases each). Germline V CDR1 and CDR2: MNHNS, SASEGT. Trimming removed 4 bases from V and 7 bases from J, with 20 bases in between. The CDR3 has 15 residues. The chain's CDR3 is CASSGGDTEFGEQYF. The CDR3 DNA reads as TGTGCCAGCAGTGGAGGGGATACGGAATTTGGAGAGCAGTACTTC.

This clonotype was found a few times. The chain is built from TRBV11-2 and TRBJ2-7; tentative D call: TRBD1 (5 bases). Germline V gene sequence: CDR1 SGHAT, CDR2 FQNNGV. The CDR3 runs to 14 residues. Between the trimmed V and J ends, which lost 3 bases and 4 bases, there was a span of 13 bases. As DNA, the CDR3 is TGTGCCAGCAGCTTTTTCCAGGGAAATTACGAGCAGTACTTC. Its protein is CASSFFQGNYEQYF.

Only a few counts were recorded for this clonotype. The V and J genes are TRBV7-9 and TRBJ2-7; TRBD1 might be the D (6 bases). This CDR3 has 15 amino acids. CDR1 SEHNR and CDR2 FQNEAQ come from the germline V gene (reference sequence). Between the trimmed V and J ends, which lost 5 bases and 0 bases, there was a span of 14 bases. The CDR3 here is CASSPRTEGSYEQYF. DNA of the CDR3: TGTGCCAGCAGCCCGAGGACAGAAGGCTCCTACGAGCAGTACTTC.

The rearrangement joins TRBV19 to TRBJ1-1; no firm D call. The CDR3 extends over 11 amino acids. The germline V gene encodes CDR1 LNHDA and CDR2 SQIVND (reference sequence). V lost 7 bases and J 2 bases, leaving 5 bases between the germline ends. The CDR3: CASTGNTEAFF. DNA of the CDR3: TGTGCCAGTACTGGAAACACTGAAGCTTTCTTT.

CDR3 coding DNA: TGTGCCAGCAGCTTTTCCGGGGACAGGGGCACGGGGGCCAACGTCCTGACTTTC. This encodes CASSFSGDRGTGANVLTF. The V and J genes are TRBV11-1 and TRBJ2-6; TRBD1 matches at 10 bases. Germline V gene data show CDR1 as SGHAT and CDR2 as FQDESV (reference sequence). V dropped 3 bases and J dropped 4; count of bases not matched to a gene: 9. The CDR3 covers 18 residues. The complete variable domain, with remaining parts taken from reference TRBV11-1 and TRBJ2-6, reads EAEVAQSPRYKITEKSQAVAFWCDPISGHATLYWYRQILGQGPELLVQFQDESVVDDSQLPKDRFSAERLKGVDSTLKIQPAELGDSAMYLCASSFSGDRGTGANVLTFGAGSRLTVL.

The chain carries TRBV12-3 or TRBV12-4 and TRBJ1-5; maybe TRBD1 (5 bases). V was clipped by 5 bases and J by 4 bases, with 15 bases between them. This CDR3 has 15 residues. The CDR3 DNA follows: TGTGCCAGCAGTCTGGGGGAAAACGGAAATCAGCCCCAGCATTTT. This translates into CASSLGENGNQPQHF.

The genes are TRBV7-9 and TRBJ2-3; TRBD1 matches 7 bases. The V gene's germline CDR1 is SEHNR and CDR2 FQNEAQ (reference sequence). CDR3 length equals 15 residues. V was pared by 1 base and J by 5 bases, with 6 bases of the junction left unmatched. CDR3 region: CASSLEDRRGDTQYF. The CDR3 DNA is TGTGCCAGCAGCTTAGAGGACAGGAGAGGAGATACGCAGTATTTT. Drawing the rest from reference TRBV7-9 and TRBJ2-3, the complete variable domain is DTGVSQNPRHKITKRGQNVTFRCDPISEHNRLYWYRQTLGQGPEFLTYFQNEAQLEKSRLLSDRFSAERPKGSFSTLEIQRTEQGDSAMYLCASSLEDRRGDTQYFGPGTRLTVL.

This clonotype was seen more than once but under ten times. This chain connects TRBV10-2 to TRBJ2-2; D is perhaps TRBD1 (7 bases). CDR3 length: 15 residues. V gave up 3 bases and J gave up 4 bases, with 12 bases separating them. The germline V gene has CDR1 WSHSY and CDR2 SAAADI. CDR3 coding DNA: TGCGCCAGCAGTGAAGGAGGGGGCATCACCGGGGAGCTGTTTTTT. Amino acid sequence: CASSEGGGITGELFF.

The chain links TRBV28 to TRBJ2-7; D is unclear. Trimming shortened V by 1 base and J by 0 bases, and 7 bases separated the two germline ends. The CDR3 covers 14 residues. Germline V CDR1 and CDR2: MDHEN, SYDVKM. CDR3 in DNA: TGTGCCAGCAGTTTATTCAGCTTCTCCTACGAGCAGTACTTC. Translated, it gives CASSLFSFSYEQYF.

V gene TRBV29-1 combines with J gene TRBJ2-3; 8 bases line up with TRBD1. Germline V gives CDR1 SQVTM, CDR2 ANQGSEA. The CDR3 sequence is 15 residues long. Trimming took 7 bases from V and 2 from J; bases not matched to a gene: 11. CDR3 coding DNA: TGCAGCGCCGAAGGGGGGACAGGTCCCACAGATACGCAGTATTTT. This encodes CSAEGGTGPTDTQYF.

The V and J genes are TRBV20-1 and TRBJ2-7; the D is unclear. The V end lost 0 bases, the J end lost 0 bases, and 6 bases lay between the germline ends. Germline loops: CDR1 DFQATT, CDR2 SNEGSKA (reference sequence). The CDR3 loop spans 13 amino acids. The CDR3 reads CSARERLSYEQYF. CDR3 in DNA: TGCAGTGCTAGAGAACGCCTCTCCTACGAGCAGTACTTC.

This clonotype was counted a few times. This chain links TRBV5-1 with TRBJ2-1, with D unresolved. The germline V and J ends were trimmed by 1 base and 1 base, with 12 bases remaining between them. CDR1 is SGHRS, CDR2 YFSETQ, per germline. CDR3 length equals 16 residues. The CDR3 spells CASSLWGQESYNEQFF. CDR3 DNA: TGCGCCAGCAGCTTGTGGGGTCAAGAGTCCTACAATGAGCAGTTCTTC.

The chain couples TRBV19 to TRBJ2-7; maybe TRBD1 (5 bases). V lost 5 bases and J 0 bases, leaving 8 bases between the germline ends. The CDR3 length is 13 residues. Germline CDR1 is LNHDA and CDR2 is SQIVND (reference sequence). As DNA, the CDR3 is TGTGCCAGTAGTGAGACAGTCTCCTACGAGCAGTACTTC. Its protein product is CASSETVSYEQYF.

The rearrangement links TRBV29-1 to TRBJ1-4, with D possibly being TRBD1 (5 bases). Germline-derived CDR1 and CDR2 are SQVTM and ANQGSEA. Trimming removed 5 bases at V and 6 bases at J, with 13 bases between. CDR3 length: 13 amino acids. The CDR3 reads CSVLDGTDEKLFF. For the CDR3, the DNA is TGCAGCGTTTTGGATGGGACGGATGAAAAACTGTTTTTT.

The V and J genes are TRBV20-1 and TRBJ2-1; D is unclear. V gave up 0 bases and J gave up 9 bases, with 21 bases separating them. The CDR3 extends over 16 amino acids. Germline CDR1 is DFQATT and CDR2 is SNEGSKA (reference sequence). The CDR3 here is CSARDGLGRSDTEQFF. The CDR3 DNA is TGCAGTGCTAGAGATGGGCTAGGAAGGTCGGATACTGAGCAGTTCTTC.